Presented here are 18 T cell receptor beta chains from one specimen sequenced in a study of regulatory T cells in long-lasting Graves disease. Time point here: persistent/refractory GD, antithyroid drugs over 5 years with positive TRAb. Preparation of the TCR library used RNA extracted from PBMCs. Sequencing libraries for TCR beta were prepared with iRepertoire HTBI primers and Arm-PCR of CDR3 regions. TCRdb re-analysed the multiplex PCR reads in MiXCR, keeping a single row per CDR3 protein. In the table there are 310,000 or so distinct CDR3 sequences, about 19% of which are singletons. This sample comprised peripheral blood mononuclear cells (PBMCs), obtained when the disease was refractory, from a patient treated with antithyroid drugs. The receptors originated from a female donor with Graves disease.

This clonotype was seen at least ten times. CDR3 residues: CASSTGLAGVEQYF. CDR3 nucleotide sequence: TGTGCCAGCAGCACTGGACTAGCGGGAGTTGAGCAGTACTTC. The chain uses TRBV11-2 and TRBJ2-7, with 13 bases that match TRBD2. The CDR3 spans 14 residues. The junction had 5 bases not matched to a gene; V was cut back by 5 bases and J by 7 bases. From germline, CDR1 is SGHAT and CDR2 FQNNGV.

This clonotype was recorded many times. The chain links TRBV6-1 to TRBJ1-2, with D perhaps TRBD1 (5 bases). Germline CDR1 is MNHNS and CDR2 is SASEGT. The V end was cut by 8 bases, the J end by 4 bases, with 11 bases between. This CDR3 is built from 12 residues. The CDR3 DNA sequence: TGTGCCAGCGGCGGGACGGCCTATGGCTACACCTTC. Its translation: CASGGTAYGYTF.

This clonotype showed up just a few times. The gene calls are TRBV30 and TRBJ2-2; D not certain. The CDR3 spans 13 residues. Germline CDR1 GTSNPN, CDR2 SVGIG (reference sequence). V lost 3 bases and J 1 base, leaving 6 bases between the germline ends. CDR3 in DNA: TGTGCCTGGAGCGTGGGGAACACCGGGGAGCTGTTTTTT. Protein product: CAWSVGNTGELFF.

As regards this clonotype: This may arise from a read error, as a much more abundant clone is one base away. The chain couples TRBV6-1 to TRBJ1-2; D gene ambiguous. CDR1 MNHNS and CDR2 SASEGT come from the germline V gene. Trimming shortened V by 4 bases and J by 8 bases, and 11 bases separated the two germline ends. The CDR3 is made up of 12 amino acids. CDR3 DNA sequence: TGTGCCAGCAGTGGCGGCCCCCTGGGCTACACCTTC. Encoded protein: CASSGGPLGYTF.

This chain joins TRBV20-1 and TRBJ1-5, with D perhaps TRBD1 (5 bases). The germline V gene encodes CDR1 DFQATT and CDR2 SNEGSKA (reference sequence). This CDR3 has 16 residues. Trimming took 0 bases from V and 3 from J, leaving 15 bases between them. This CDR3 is CSARDGRGGANQPQHF. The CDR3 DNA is TGCAGTGCTAGAGATGGGAGGGGAGGGGCCAATCAGCCCCAGCATTTT.

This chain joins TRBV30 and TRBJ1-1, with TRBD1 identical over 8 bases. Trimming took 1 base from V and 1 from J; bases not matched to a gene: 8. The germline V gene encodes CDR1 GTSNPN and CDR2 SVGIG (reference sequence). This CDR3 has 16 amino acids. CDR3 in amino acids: CAWSDPFDRGNTEAFF. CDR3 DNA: TGTGCCTGGAGTGACCCCTTCGACAGGGGGAACACTGAAGCTTTCTTT.

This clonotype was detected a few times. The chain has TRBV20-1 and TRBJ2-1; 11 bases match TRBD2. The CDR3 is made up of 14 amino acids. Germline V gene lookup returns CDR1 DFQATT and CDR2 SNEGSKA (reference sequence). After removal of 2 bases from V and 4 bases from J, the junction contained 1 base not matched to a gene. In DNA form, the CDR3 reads TGCAGTGCTAGAATAGCGGGGGGGTACAATGAGCAGTTCTTC. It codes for CSARIAGGYNEQFF.

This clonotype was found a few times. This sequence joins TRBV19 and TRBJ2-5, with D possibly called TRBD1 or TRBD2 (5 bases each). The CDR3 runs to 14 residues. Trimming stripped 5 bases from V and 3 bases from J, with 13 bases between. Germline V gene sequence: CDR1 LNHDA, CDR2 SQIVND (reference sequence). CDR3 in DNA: TGTGCCAGTAGTCCGTATGGGGGTAAAGAGACCCAGTACTTC. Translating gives CASSPYGGKETQYF.

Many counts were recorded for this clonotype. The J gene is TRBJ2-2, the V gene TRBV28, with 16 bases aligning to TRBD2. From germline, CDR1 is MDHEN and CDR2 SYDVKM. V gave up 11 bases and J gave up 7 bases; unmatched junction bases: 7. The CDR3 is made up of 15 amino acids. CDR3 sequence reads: CASLGTSGRVGELFF. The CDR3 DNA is TGTGCCTCCCTTGGGACTAGCGGGAGGGTCGGGGAGCTGTTTTTT.

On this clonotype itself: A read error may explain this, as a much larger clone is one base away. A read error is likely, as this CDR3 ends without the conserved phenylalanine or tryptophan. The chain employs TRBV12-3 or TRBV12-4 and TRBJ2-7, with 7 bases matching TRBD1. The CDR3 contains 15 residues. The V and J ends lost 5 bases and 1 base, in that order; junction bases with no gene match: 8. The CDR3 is CASSPRTGPSYEQYL. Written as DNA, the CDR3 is TGTGCCAGCAGTCCCCGGACAGGCCCGTCCTACGAGCAGTACCTC.

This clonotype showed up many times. The CDR3 loop is CASSPLVNQPQHF. The CDR3 DNA reads as TGTGCCAGCTCACCTTTGGTTAATCAGCCCCAGCATTTT. The chain combines TRBV18 with TRBJ1-5; D is uncertain. CDR1 is KGHSH and CDR2 is LQKENI in the germline V gene. The ends were cut back, 3 bases at V and 4 bases at J, with 7 bases in the middle. The CDR3 contains 13 residues.

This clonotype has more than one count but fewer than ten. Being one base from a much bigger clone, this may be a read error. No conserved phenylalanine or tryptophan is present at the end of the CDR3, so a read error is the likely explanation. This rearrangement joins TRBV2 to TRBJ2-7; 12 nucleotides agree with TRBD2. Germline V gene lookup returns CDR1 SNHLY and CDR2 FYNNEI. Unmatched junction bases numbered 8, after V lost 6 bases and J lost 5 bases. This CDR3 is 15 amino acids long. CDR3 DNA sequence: TGTGCCAGCAGGCCCACTAGCGGGAGGAACCACGAGCAGTACTCC. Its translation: CASRPTSGRNHEQYS.

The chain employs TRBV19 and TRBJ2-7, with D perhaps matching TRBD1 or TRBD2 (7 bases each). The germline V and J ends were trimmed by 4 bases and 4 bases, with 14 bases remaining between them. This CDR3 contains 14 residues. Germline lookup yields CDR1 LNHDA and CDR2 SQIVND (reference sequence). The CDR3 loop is CASSRQGGRYEQYF. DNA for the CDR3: TGTGCCAGTAGTAGACAGGGAGGGAGGTACGAGCAGTACTTC.

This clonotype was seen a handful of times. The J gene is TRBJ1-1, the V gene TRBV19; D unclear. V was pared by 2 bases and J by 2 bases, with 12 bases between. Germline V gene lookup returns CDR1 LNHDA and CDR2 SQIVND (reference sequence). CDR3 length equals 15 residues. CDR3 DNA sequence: TGTGCCAGTAGTATAAGGCCCCAACATAACACTGAAGCTTTCTTT. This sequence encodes CASSIRPQHNTEAFF. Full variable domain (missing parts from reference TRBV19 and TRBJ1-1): DGGITQSPKYLFRKEGQNVTLSCEQNLNHDAMYWYRQDPGQGLRLIYYSQIVNDFQKGDIAEGYSVSREKKESFPLTVTSAQKNPTAFYLCASSIRPQHNTEAFFGQGTRLTVV.

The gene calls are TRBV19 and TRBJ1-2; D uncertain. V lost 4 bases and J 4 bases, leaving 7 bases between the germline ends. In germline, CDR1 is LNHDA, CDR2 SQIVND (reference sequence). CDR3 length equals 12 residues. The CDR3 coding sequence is TGTGCCAGTAGTAAGGTCCCCTATGGCTACACCTTC. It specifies CASSKVPYGYTF.

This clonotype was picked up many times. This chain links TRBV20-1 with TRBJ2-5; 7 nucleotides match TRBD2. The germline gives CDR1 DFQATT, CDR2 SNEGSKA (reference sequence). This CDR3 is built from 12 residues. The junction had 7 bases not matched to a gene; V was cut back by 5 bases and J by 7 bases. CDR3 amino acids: CSARSTGGTQYF. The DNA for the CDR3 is TGCAGTGCTCGCTCAACGGGGGGGACCCAGTACTTC.

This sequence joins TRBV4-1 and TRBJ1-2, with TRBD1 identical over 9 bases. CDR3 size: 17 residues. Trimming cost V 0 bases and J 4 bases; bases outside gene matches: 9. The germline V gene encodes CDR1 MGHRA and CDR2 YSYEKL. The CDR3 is CASSQDRGTGPSYGYTF. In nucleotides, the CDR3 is TGCGCCAGCAGCCAAGATAGGGGGACAGGGCCGAGCTATGGCTACACCTTC.

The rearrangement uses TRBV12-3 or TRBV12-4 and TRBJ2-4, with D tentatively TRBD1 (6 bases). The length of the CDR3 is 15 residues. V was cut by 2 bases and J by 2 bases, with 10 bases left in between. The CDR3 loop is CASSLQGFSKNIQYF. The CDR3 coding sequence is TGTGCCAGCAGTTTACAGGGGTTCTCCAAAAACATTCAGTACTTC.